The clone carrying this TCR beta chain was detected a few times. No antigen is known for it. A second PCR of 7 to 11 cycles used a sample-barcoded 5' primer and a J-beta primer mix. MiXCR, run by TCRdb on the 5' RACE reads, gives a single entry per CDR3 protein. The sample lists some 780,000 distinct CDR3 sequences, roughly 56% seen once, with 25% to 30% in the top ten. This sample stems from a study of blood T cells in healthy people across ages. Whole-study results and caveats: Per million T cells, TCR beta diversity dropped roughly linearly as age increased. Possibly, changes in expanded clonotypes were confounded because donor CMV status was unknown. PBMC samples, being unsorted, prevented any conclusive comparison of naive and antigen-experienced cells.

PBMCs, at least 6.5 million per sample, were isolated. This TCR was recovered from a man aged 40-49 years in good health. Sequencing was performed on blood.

CDR3 sequence: CASRPRTGGETQYF. For the CDR3, the DNA is TGTGCCAGCAGACCCCGGACAGGGGGAGAGACCCAGTACTTC. J is TRBJ2-5 and V is TRBV12-3 or TRBV12-4, with 10 bases fitting TRBD1. V gave up 6 bases and J gave up 4 bases; unmatched junction bases: 5. The CDR3 is 14 residues long.